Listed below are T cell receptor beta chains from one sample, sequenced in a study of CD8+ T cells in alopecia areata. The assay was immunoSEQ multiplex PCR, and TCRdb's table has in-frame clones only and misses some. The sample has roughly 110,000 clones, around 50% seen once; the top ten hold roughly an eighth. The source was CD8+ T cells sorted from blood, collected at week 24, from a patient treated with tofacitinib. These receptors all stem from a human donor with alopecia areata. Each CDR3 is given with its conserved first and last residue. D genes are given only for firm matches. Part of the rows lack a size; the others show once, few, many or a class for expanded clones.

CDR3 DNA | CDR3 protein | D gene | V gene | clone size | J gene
TGTGCCACCAGCAGAGACGGCCCGGACAGGGCCACTGAAGCTTTCTTT | CATSRDGPDRATEAFF | TRBD1 | TRBV15 | NA | TRBJ1-1
TGTGCCAGCAGCGCGGGACAGACTCTTCAAGAGACCCAGTACTTC | CASSAGQTLQETQYF | NA | TRBV5-6 | few | TRBJ2-5
TGTGCCAGCAGTACCATTTCAGGAACCGAGCAGTACTTC | CASSTISGTEQYF | NA | TRBV27 | few | TRBJ2-7
TGTGCCAGCAGCCCAGGACTAGCGGCCGCGGAGACCCAGTACTTC | CASSPGLAAAETQYF | TRBD2 | TRBV27 | NA | TRBJ2-5
TGTGCCTGTCAGCATAAAAGGGTTTCTAACACAGATACGCAGTATTTT | CACQHKRVSNTDTQYF | NA | TRBV30 | once | TRBJ2-3
TGTGCCAGCAGTGAAGCGGGAAGGGGTGGGGCCAACGTCCTGACTTTC | CASSEAGRGGANVLTF | NA | TRBV2 | NA | TRBJ2-6
TGCAGCGTGGCAGGAGGCAGGGACTCTGGAAACACCATATATTTT | CSVAGGRDSGNTIYF | NA | TRBV29-1 | NA | TRBJ1-3
TGTGCCAGCAGCTTGGGAGGGGGTCTCACTGAAGCTTTCTTT | CASSLGGGLTEAFF | NA | TRBV5-8 | few | TRBJ1-1
TGTGCCAGCAGGAATGAAAAACTGTTTTTT | CASRNEKLFF | NA | TRBV6-1 | NA | TRBJ1-4
TGCGCCAGCTGGAGTGGCGAAAAACTGTTTTTT | CASWSGEKLFF | NA | TRBV5-1 | NA | TRBJ1-4
TGTGCCAGCAGTTACATGGCGAACACCGGGGAGCTGTTTTTT | CASSYMANTGELFF | NA | TRBV6-5 | NA | TRBJ2-2
TGTGCCAGCAGCCCCTCAAGGGGGGGAAACATTCAGTACTTC | CASSPSRGGNIQYF | NA | TRBV27 | few | TRBJ2-4
TGTGCCAGCAGCTTGGATAGCGAGACAGACTACGAGCAGTACTTC | CASSLDSETDYEQYF | NA | TRBV5-4 | NA | TRBJ2-7
TGTGCCAGCAGCCAAGATCCTAGCGGGTACACAGATACGCAGTATTTT | CASSQDPSGYTDTQYF | TRBD2 | TRBV14 | NA | TRBJ2-3
TGTGCCAGCTCACCCATTGGGTCCCTCTACTCTGGGGCCAACGTCCTGACTTTC | CASSPIGSLYSGANVLTF | NA | TRBV18 | NA | TRBJ2-6
TGTGCCAGCAGCGGAGACACAGATACGCAGTATTTT | CASSGDTDTQYF | NA | TRBV6-5 | NA | TRBJ2-3
TGTGCCAGCAGTGAATGGGAGACAGGGGCGGTGGGCTACACCTTC | CASSEWETGAVGYTF | TRBD1 | TRBV25-1 | once | TRBJ1-2
TGTGCCAGCACGCCCGGGGGTTATGGCTACACCTTC | CASTPGGYGYTF | NA | TRBV5-6 | NA | TRBJ1-2
TGTGCCAGCAGTTTGCGGGGGGCAACAGATACGCAGTATTTT | CASSLRGATDTQYF | TRBD2 | TRBV2 | NA | TRBJ2-3
TGTGCCAGCAGCGTGGGGGGGAACATTGAAGCTTTCTTT | CASSVGGNIEAFF | NA | TRBV9 | NA | TRBJ1-1
TGTGCCAGCAGCCTGGACAACTACGGGGAAAAACTGTTTTTT | CASSLDNYGEKLFF | NA | TRBV7-3 | NA | TRBJ1-4
TGTGCCAGCAGTTTACCGGGGGCAGGAGAGACCCAGTACTTC | CASSLPGAGETQYF | NA | TRBV27 | once | TRBJ2-5
TGTGCCAGCAGTCCCGTGGGACAGGGCTACGAGCAGTACTTC | CASSPVGQGYEQYF | TRBD1 | TRBV6-5 | NA | TRBJ2-7
TGCGCCAGCAGTATCGGACTAGCGGGCACCTACGAGCAGTACTTC | CASSIGLAGTYEQYF | TRBD2 | TRBV5-1 | NA | TRBJ2-7
TGCGCCAGCAGCCCAAGGAGCGGCACTGAAGCTTTCTTT | CASSPRSGTEAFF | NA | TRBV4-1 | NA | TRBJ1-1
TGTGCCAGCAGCAAAGGGGGTATTAGCACAGATACGCAGTATTTT | CASSKGGISTDTQYF | NA | TRBV7-9 | few | TRBJ2-3
TGTGCCAGCAGCTCGTCCCCCGGGGTCACAGATACGCAGTATTTT | CASSSSPGVTDTQYF | NA | TRBV7-3 | once | TRBJ2-3
TGTGCCAGCAGCTCGGGACGGGGCCCCTATTACACTGAAGCTTTCTTT | CASSSGRGPYYTEAFF | NA | TRBV27 | NA | TRBJ1-1
TGCGCCAGCAGCCACCGGCGCACAGCAGGAAATTCACCCCTCCACTTT | CASSHRRTAGNSPLHF | NA | TRBV11-2 | NA | TRBJ1-6
TGTGCCAGCAGCCCCCCCCCGGGACAGAGGTCCTACGAGCAGTACTTC | CASSPPPGQRSYEQYF | TRBD1 | TRBV7-9 | NA | TRBJ2-7
TGTGCCTGGACCCATCGGACAGACAACCAAGAGACCCAGTACTTC | CAWTHRTDNQETQYF | NA | TRBV30 | NA | TRBJ2-5
TGTGCCAGCAGCTCCCTAGGAAATCAGCCCCAGCATTTT | CASSSLGNQPQHF | NA | TRBV7-3 | once | TRBJ1-5
TGTGCCAGCAGCTTAGGCGTCAGACAAGAGACCCAGTACTTC | CASSLGVRQETQYF | NA | TRBV7-9 | NA | TRBJ2-5
TGCAGCGTTGCGACGGTCTATGGCTACACCTTC | CSVATVYGYTF | NA | TRBV29-1 | few | TRBJ1-2
TGTGCCAGCAGCTCGGGGACAGTATATAACTATGGCTACACCTTC | CASSSGTVYNYGYTF | TRBD1 | TRBV5-6 | NA | TRBJ1-2
TGTGCCTGGAGTGTAGGCAGGGGCACAGATACGCAGTATTTT | CAWSVGRGTDTQYF | NA | TRBV30 | NA | TRBJ2-3
TGTGCCAGCAGCCCGAGTGGACTAGCGGGGAGTTACGAGCAGTACTTC | CASSPSGLAGSYEQYF | TRBD2 | TRBV14 | NA | TRBJ2-7
TGTGCCAGCAGCCCACCCGACGGGGAGGGGGTAGAGACCCAGTACTTC | CASSPPDGEGVETQYF | NA | TRBV7-9 | NA | TRBJ2-5
TGCGCCAGCAGCTTGGTTGGGGATGAGCAGTTCTTC | CASSLVGDEQFF | NA | TRBV5-1 | NA | TRBJ2-1
TGTGCCACCAGCAGGGAGCTCGATTCAGGGGCCCAAGAGACCCAGTACTTC | CATSRELDSGAQETQYF | NA | TRBV15 | NA | TRBJ2-5